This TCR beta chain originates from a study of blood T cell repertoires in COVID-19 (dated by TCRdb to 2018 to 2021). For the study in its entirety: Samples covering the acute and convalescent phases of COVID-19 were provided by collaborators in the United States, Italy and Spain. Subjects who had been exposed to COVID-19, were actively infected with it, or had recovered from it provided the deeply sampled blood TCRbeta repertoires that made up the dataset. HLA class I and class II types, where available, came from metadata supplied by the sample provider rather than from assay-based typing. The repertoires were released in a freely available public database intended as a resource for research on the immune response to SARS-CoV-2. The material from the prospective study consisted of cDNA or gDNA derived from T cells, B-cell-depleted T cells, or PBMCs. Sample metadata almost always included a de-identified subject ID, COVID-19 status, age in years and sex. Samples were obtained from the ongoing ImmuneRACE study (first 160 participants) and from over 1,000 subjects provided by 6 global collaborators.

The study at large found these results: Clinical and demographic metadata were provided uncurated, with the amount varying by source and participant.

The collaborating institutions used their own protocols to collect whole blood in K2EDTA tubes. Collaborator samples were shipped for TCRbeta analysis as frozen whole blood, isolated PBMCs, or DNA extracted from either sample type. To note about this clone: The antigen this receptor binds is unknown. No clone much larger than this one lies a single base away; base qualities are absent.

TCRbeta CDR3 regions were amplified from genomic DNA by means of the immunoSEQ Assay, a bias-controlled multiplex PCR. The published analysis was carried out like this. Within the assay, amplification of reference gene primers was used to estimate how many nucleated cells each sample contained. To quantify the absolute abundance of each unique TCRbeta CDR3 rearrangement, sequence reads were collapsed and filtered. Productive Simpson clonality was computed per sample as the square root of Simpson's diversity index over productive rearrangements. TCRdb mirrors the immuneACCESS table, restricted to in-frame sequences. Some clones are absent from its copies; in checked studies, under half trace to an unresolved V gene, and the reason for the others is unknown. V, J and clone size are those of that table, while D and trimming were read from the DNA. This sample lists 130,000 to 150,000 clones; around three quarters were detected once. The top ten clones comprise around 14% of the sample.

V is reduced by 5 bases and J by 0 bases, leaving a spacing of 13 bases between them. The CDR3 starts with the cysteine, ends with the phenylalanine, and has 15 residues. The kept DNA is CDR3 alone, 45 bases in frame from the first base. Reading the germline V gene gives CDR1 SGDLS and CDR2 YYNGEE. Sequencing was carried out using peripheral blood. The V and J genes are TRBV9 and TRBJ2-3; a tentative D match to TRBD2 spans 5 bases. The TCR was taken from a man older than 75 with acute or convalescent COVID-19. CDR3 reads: CASSELAGSTDTQYF. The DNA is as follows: TGTGCCAGCAGTGAATTGGCGGGCAGCACAGATACGCAGTATTTT.